Listed below are T cell receptor beta chains from one sample, sequenced in a study of T cell changes during pregnancy in multiple sclerosis. Libraries were prepared by immunoSEQ multiplex PCR; TCRdb keeps only in-frame clonotypes and omits some of them. The sample gives more than 55,000 clones, over 85% of which show up once; 1% to 1.5% is in the top ten. Sequencing was performed on peripheral blood, taken in the third trimester of pregnancy. The receptors originated from a female donor with multiple sclerosis, enrolled in a pregnancy study. CDR3s include the opening cysteine and the closing phenylalanine or tryptophan. Each record gives: V gene, D gene, J gene, CDR3 protein, CDR3 DNA. D genes are given only for firm matches.

>TRBV11-2|-|TRBJ1-2
CASSPSGDGGYTF
TGTGCCAGCAGCCCTTCAGGGGATGGGGGCTACACCTTC
>TRBV6-1|TRBD2|TRBJ2-1
CASSWTSGRAVEQFF
TGTGCCAGCAGTTGGACTAGCGGGAGGGCAGTGGAGCAGTTCTTC
>TRBV7-9|TRBD2|TRBJ2-7
CASSWGTSGDEQYF
TGTGCCAGCAGCTGGGGAACTAGCGGGGACGAGCAGTACTTC
>TRBV6-6|-|TRBJ2-7
CATLLGLGAYEQYF
TGTGCCACCCTCCTCGGACTGGGCGCCTACGAGCAGTACTTC
>TRBV6-1|TRBD1|TRBJ2-7
CASSETGWAGGYEQYF
TGTGCCAGCAGTGAAACTGGTTGGGCAGGGGGCTACGAGCAGTACTTC
>TRBV9|-|TRBJ2-1
CASSSAAPLHDEQFF
TGTGCCAGCAGTAGTGCCGCGCCACTCCACGATGAGCAGTTCTTC
>TRBV5-5|-|TRBJ1-2
CASSWGDYGYTF
TGTGCCAGCAGTTGGGGGGACTATGGCTACACCTTC
>TRBV27|-|TRBJ2-1
CASTLRGNYNEQFF
TGTGCCAGCACCCTACGGGGAAATTACAATGAGCAGTTCTTC
>TRBV5-1|TRBD2|TRBJ2-5
CASSLGLAGLQTQYF
TGCGCCAGCAGCTTGGGACTAGCGGGACTTCAGACCCAGTACTTC
>TRBV5-8|TRBD1|TRBJ1-1
CASSSGQMNTEAFF
TGTGCCAGCAGCTCGGGACAGATGAACACTGAAGCTTTCTTT